This T cell receptor (beta chain) was documented in a study of cytotoxic CD8 clonotypes in ibrutinib-treated CLL. Study results and caveats: The study found public clonotypes uncommon, contracting or stable on treatment.

The CDR3 is 14 residues long. The ends were cut back, 7 bases at V and 4 bases at J, with 11 bases in the middle. Germline V CDR1 and CDR2: LNHDA, SQIVND (reference sequence). Comment on this clone: Its antigen is unidentified.

Sequenced by immunoSEQ multiplex PCR; TCRdb stores in-frame clones only, minus some. Here the sample spans some 200,000 clones, about 75% being singletons. The source is a human donor with chronic lymphocytic leukemia. The chain is built from TRBV19 and TRBJ2-6, with D tentatively TRBD1 or TRBD2 (5 bases each). This sample comprised PBMCs, obtained after 12 months of ibrutinib treatment. CDR3 sequence reads: CASNGARGANVLTF. CDR3 in DNA: TGTGCCAGTAACGGGGCGAGGGGGGCCAACGTCCTGACTTTC.